A single sample is the source of the 5 T cell receptor beta chains below, sequenced in a study of radiotherapy plus CTLA-4 blockade in lung cancer. Some clones are missing from TCRdb's copy, which holds only in-frame ones; the method was immunoSEQ multiplex PCR. The sample lists approximately 82,000 clones, around four fifths occurring once. Material: peripheral blood, obtained from a patient treated with radiotherapy plus ipilimumab. These receptors came from a human donor with non-small cell lung cancer that progressed on radiotherapy plus ipilimumab.

The V and J genes are TRBV19 and TRBJ1-1; D remains unclear. This CDR3 spans 13 amino acids. CDR1 and CDR2 (germline): LNHDA, SQIVND (reference sequence). Trimming left V 2 bases short and J 1 base short, with 5 bases between. The CDR3 region has the DNA TGTGCCAGTAGTATACCAGGGAACACTGAAGCTTTCTTT. It encodes CASSIPGNTEAFF.

The gene calls are TRBV5-4 and TRBJ2-7; perhaps TRBD1 as D (6 bases). V lost 4 bases and J 4 bases, leaving 12 bases between the germline ends. The germline V gene encodes CDR1 SGHNT and CDR2 YYREEE (reference sequence). The CDR3 is 13 amino acids. The CDR3 DNA reads TGTGCCAGCAGCGCCGGGACAAAGTACGAGCAGTACTTC. The encoded protein is CASSAGTKYEQYF.

This chain links TRBV5-1 with TRBJ2-1; 7 bases fit TRBD2. This CDR3 has 16 amino acids. The germline V gene has CDR1 SGHRS and CDR2 YFSETQ. The V gene end was trimmed by 0 bases and the J gene end by 3 bases; junction bases not matched to a gene: 6. CDR3 in amino acids: CASSLDGGSNYNEQFF. In DNA, the CDR3 is TGCGCCAGCAGCTTGGACGGCGGGAGTAACTACAATGAGCAGTTCTTC.

The rearrangement uses TRBV4-2 and TRBJ2-7, with TRBD2 identical over 9 bases. This CDR3 contains 17 residues. The J segment lost 3 bases and the V segment lost 0 bases, leaving 9 bases of the junction unmatched. CDR1 LGHNA and CDR2 YNFKEQ come from the germline V gene. In nucleotides, the CDR3 is TGTGCCAGCAGCCAAGAGGCCCTAGCGGGACCCTACTACGAGCAGTACTTC. Translation gives CASSQEALAGPYYEQYF.

V usage is TRBV5-1 and J usage is TRBJ1-4; D is perhaps TRBD1 (5 bases). Germline CDR1 and CDR2: SGHRS and YFSETQ. With 0 bases removed from V and 6 bases from J, the gap between germline ends came to 12 bases. The CDR3 runs to 15 residues. CDR3 bases: TGCGCCAGCAGCTTGGCCGGCAGGGTGGATGAAAAACTGTTTTTT. Translation: CASSLAGRVDEKLFF.